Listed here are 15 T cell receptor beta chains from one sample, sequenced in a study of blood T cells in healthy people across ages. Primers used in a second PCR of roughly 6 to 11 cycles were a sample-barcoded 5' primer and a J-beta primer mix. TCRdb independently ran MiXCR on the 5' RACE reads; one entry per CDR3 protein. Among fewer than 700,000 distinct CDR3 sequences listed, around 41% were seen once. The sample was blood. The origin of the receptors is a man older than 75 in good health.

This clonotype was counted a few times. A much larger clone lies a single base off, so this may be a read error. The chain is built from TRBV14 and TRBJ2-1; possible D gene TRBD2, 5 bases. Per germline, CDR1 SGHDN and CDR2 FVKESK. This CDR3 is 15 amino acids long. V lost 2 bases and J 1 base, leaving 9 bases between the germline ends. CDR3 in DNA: TGTGCCAGCAGCCAATTGCGAGGGTCCTACAATGAGCAGTTCTTC. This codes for CASSQLRGSYNEQFF.

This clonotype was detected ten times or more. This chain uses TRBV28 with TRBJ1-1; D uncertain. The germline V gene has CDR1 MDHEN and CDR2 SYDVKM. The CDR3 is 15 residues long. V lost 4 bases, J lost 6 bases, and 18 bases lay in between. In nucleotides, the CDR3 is TGTGCCAGCAGTTCCATGACCGAGGCTACTTCTGAAGCTTTCTTT. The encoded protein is CASSSMTEATSEAFF.

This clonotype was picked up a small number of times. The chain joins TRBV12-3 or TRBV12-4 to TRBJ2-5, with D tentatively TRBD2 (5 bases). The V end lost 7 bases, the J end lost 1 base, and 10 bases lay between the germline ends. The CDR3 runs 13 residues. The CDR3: CASKLDSQETQYF. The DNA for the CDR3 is TGTGCCAGCAAATTGGACTCCCAAGAGACCCAGTACTTC.

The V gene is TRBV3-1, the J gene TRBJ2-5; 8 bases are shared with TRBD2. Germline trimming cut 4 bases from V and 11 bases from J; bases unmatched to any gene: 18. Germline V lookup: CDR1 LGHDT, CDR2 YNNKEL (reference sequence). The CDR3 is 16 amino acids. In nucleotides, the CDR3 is TGTGCCAGCAGCCTACAAACGGGACTAGGGGAAGGGGGGCAGTACTTC. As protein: CASSLQTGLGEGGQYF.

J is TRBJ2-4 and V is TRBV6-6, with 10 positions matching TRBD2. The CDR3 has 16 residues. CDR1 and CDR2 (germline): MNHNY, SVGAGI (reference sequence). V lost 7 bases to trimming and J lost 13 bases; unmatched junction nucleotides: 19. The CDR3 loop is CASTSPGLAGESEQYF. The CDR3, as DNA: TGTGCCAGCACCTCACCGGGGCTAGCGGGAGAAAGTGAGCAGTACTTC.

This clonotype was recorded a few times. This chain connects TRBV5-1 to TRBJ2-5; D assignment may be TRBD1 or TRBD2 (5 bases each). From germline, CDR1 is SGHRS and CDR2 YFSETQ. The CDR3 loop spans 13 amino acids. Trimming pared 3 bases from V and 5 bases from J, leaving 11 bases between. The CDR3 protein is CASSWTSGETQYF. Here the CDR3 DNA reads TGCGCCAGCAGCTGGACATCGGGGGAGACCCAGTACTTC. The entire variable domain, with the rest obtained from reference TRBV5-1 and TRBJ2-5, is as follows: KAGVTQTPRYLIKTRGQQVTLSCSPISGHRSVSWYQQTPGQGLQFLFEYFSETQRNKGNFPGRFSGRQFSNSRSEMNVSTLELGDSALYLCASSWTSGETQYFGPGTRLLVL.

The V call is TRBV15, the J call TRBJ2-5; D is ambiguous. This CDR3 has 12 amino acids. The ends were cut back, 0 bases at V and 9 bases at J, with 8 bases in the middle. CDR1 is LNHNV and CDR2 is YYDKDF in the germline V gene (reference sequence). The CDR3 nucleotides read TGTGCCACCAGCAGAGATCGAGCCGCCCAGTACTTC. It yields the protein CATSRDRAAQYF.

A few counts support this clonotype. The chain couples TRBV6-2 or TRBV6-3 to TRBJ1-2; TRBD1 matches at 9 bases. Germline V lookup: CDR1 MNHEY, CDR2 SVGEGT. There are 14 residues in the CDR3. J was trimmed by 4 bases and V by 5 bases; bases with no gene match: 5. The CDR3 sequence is CASSGTGRSYGYTF. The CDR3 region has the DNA TGTGCCAGCAGTGGGACAGGGAGATCCTATGGCTACACCTTC.

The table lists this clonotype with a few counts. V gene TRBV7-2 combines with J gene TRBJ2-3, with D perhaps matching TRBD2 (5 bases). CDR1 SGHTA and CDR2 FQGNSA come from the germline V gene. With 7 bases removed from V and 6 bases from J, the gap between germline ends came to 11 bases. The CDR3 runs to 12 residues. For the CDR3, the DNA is TGTGCCAGCAACCGACTATTGGATACGCAGTATTTT. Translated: CASNRLLDTQYF.

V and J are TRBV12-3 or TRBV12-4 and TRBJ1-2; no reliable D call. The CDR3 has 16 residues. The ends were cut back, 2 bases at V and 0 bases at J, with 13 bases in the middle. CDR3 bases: TGTGCCAGCAGTTTATTGTTGGACCCAGCTAACTATGGCTACACCTTC. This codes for CASSLLLDPANYGYTF.

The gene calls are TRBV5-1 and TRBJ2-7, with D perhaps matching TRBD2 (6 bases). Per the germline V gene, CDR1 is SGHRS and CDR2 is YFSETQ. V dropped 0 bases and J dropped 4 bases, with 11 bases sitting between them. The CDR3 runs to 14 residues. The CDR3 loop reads CASSLVGGEYEQYF. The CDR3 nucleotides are TGCGCCAGCAGCTTGGTCGGGGGTGAGTACGAGCAGTACTTC. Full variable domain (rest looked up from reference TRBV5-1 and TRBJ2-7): KAGVTQTPRYLIKTRGQQVTLSCSPISGHRSVSWYQQTPGQGLQFLFEYFSETQRNKGNFPGRFSGRQFSNSRSEMNVSTLELGDSALYLCASSLVGGEYEQYFGPGTRLTVT.

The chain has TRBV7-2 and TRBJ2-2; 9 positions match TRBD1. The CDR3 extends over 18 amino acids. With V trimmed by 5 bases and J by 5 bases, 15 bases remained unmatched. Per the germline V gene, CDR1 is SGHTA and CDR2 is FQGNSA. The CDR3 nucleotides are TGTGCCAGCAGCCACGTCTTGACGGGACAGGGAAAGACCGGGGAGCTGTTTTTT. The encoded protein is CASSHVLTGQGKTGELFF.

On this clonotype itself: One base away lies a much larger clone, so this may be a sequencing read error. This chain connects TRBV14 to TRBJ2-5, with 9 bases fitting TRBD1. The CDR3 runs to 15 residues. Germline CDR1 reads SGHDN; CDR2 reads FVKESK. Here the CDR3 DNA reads TGTGCCGGCAGCCACCCCGGGACAGGGTCAGAGACCCAGTACTTC. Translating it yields CAGSHPGTGSETQYF.

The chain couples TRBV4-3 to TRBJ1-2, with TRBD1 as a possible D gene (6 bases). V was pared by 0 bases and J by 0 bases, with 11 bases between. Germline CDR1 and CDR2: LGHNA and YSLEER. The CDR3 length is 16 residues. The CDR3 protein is CASSQDIQGANYGYTF. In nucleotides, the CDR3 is TGCGCCAGCAGCCAAGATATACAGGGAGCTAACTATGGCTACACCTTC.

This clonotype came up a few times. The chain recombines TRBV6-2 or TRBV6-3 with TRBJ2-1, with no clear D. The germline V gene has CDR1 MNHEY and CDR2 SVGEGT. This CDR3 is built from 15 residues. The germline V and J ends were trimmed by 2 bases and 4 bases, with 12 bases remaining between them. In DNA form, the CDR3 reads TGTGCCAGCAGTTACCCCTCTGGGCAGTACAATGAGCAGTTCTTC. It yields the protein CASSYPSGQYNEQFF.